This T cell receptor (beta chain) came from a study of cytomegalovirus exposure and HLA in healthy donors. Across the whole study: The roughly 120 million unique TCR beta sequences, from around 200 million T cells, were found by an earlier analysis.

Study-level results: In a later analysis, 15,000 to 20,000 TCR beta sequences were associated with HLA alleles at 0.05 false discovery rate. As a later analysis showed, several of the most significant clusters appeared to be linked to common viral pathogens.

The study ran its PCR with 60 Vbeta and 13 Jbeta primers. Repertoires were generated with immunoSEQ multiplex PCR, while TCRdb's copy carries only in-frame clones and drops some. Of 150,000 to 190,000 clones listed, about 68% were seen once; the top ten hold 1.2% to 1.5%. V lost 1 base and J lost 0, with 13 bases in between. The CDR3 consists of 17 residues. CDR1 is SGHDN and CDR2 is FVKESK in the germline V gene. With respect to this clone: As yet, its antigen is unknown.

This TCR was sampled from a man between 18 and 35 years old in good health and CMV-seronegative. The rearrangement joins TRBV14 to TRBJ2-1; perhaps TRBD2 as D (7 bases). Sequencing used PBMCs. DNA for the CDR3: TGTGCCAGCAGCCAAGGGAGGGGGGGTTTCTCCTACAATGAGCAGTTCTTC. It translates to CASSQGRGGFSYNEQFF. Variable domain in full (rest from reference TRBV14 and TRBJ2-1): EAGVTQFPSHSVIEKGQTVTLRCDPISGHDNLYWYRRVMGKEIKFLLHFVKESKQDESGMPNNRFLAERTGGTYSTLKVQPAELEDSGVYFCASSQGRGGFSYNEQFFGPGTRLTVL.